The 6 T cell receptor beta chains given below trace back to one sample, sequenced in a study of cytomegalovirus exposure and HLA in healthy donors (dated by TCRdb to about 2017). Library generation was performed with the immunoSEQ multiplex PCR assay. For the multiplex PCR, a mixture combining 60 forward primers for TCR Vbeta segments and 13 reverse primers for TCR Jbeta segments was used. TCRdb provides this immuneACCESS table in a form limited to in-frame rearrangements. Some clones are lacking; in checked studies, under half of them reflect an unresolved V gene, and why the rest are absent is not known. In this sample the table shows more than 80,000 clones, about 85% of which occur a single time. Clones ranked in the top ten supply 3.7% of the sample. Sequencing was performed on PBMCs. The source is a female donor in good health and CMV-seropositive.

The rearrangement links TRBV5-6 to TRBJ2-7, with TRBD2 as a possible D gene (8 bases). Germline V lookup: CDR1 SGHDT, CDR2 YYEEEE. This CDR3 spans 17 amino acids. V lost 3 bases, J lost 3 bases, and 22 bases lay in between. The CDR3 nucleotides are TGTGCCAGCAGCTCTAGCGGGTCAGACAGGGAGTACTACGAGCAGTACTTC. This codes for CASSSSGSDREYYEQYF.

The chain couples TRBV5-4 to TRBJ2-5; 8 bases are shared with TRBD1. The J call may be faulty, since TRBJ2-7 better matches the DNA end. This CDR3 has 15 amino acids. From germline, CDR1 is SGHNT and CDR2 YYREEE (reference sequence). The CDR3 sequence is CASSSGQGSGYEQYF. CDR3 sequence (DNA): TGTGCCAGCAGCTCCGGACAGGGAAGCGGCTACGAGCAGTACTTC.

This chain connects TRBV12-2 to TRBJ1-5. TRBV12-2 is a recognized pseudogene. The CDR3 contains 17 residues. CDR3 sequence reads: CLLGGRWTDVSNQPQHF. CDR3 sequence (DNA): TGTCTCCTCGGGGGGAGGTGGACAGACGTTAGCAATCAGCCCCAGCATTTT.

For the CDR3, the DNA is TGTGCCAGCAGCTTGGGACAGGATATCATGAACACTGAAGCTTTCTTT. Translating it yields CASSLGQDIMNTEAFF. The chain uses TRBV5-6 and TRBJ1-1; maybe TRBD1 (6 bases). Germline CDR1 reads SGHDT; CDR2 reads YYEEEE. The CDR3 extends over 16 amino acids. The V end lost 0 bases, the J end lost 0 bases, and 12 bases lay between the germline ends.

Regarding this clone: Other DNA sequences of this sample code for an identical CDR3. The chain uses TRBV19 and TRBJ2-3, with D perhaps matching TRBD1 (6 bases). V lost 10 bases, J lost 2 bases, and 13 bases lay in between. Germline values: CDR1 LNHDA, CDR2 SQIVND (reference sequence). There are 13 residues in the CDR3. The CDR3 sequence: CATRDIFTDTQYF. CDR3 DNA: TGTGCCACCAGGGACATTTTCACAGATACGCAGTATTTT. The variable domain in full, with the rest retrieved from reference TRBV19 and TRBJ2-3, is DGGITQSPKYLFRKEGQNVTLSCEQNLNHDAMYWYRQDPGQGLRLIYYSQIVNDFQKGDIAEGYSVSREKKESFPLTVTSAQKNPTAFYLCATRDIFTDTQYFGPGTRLTVL.

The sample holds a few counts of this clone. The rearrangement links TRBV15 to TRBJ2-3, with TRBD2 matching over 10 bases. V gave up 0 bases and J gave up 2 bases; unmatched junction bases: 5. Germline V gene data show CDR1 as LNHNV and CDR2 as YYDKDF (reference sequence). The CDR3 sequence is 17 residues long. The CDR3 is CATSRDGAGGNTDTQYF. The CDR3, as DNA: TGTGCCACCAGCAGAGATGGAGCGGGAGGGAACACAGATACGCAGTATTTT.